The entry that follows covers one T cell receptor beta chain sequence. The antigen remains unidentified. V dropped 10 bases and J dropped 5 bases, with 18 bases sitting between them. The germline V gene encodes CDR1 LNHDA and CDR2 SQIVND (reference sequence). The CDR3 consists of 14 residues. The sample is drawn from a study of shared clonotypes between healthy human individuals. Study background: CD4 naive and memory got three plates each, CD8 naive two, CD8 memory one. Study conclusions and caveats: On the whole, naive subsets had larger estimated richness than memory subsets had. Donor clonotype sharing was expected to depend on sequencing depth. The study found roughly 5% of naive CD4 clonotypes shared across four donors.

Clones were read by immunoSEQ multiplex PCR, and TCRdb kept only the in-frame ones, dropping some. Among about 2.4 million clones listed, 93% were seen once. The sequenced sample consisted of naive CD4+ T cells from PBMCs. Sample subset: CD45RA+ positively selected. This sequence joins TRBV19 and TRBJ1-5; no reliable D call. This sequence was found in a man between 18 and 35 years old in good health. Some clones in this sample may be carry-over from other donors' samples. The CDR3 region is CATQVGRIDQPQHF. In DNA form, the CDR3 reads TGTGCCACCCAAGTCGGGCGCATCGATCAGCCCCAGCATTTT.